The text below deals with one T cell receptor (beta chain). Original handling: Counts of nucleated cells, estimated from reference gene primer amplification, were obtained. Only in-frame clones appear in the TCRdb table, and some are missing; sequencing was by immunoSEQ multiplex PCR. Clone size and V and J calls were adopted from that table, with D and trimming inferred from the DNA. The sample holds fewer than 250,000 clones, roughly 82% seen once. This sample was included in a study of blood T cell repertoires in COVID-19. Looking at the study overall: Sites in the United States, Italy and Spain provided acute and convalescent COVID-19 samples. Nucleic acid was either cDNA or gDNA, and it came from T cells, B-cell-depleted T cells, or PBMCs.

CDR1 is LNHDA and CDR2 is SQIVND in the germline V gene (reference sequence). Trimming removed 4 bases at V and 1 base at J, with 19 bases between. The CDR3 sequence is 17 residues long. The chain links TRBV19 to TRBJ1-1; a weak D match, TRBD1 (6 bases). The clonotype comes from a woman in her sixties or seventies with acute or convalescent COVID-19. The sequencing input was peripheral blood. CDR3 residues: CASSTTRWGRGNTEAFF. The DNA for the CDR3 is TGTGCCAGTAGTACAACCCGGTGGGGCAGGGGGAACACTGAAGCTTTCTTT.